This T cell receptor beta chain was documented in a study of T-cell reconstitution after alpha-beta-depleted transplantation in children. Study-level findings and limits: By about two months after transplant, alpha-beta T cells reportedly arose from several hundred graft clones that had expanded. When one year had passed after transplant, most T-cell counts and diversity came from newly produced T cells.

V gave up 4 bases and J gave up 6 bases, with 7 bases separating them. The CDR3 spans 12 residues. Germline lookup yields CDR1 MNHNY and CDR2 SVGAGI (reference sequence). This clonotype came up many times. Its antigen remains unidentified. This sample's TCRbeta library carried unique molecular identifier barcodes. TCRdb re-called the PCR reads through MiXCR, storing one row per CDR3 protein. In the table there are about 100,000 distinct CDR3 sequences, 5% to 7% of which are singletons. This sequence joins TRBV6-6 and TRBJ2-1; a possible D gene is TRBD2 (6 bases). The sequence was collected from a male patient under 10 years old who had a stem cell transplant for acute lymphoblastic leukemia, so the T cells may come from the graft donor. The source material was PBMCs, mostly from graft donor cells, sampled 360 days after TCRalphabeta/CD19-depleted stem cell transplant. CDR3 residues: CASSFSGNEQFF. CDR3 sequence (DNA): TGTGCCAGCAGTTTTAGCGGCAATGAGCAGTTCTTC.